Presented here are 14 T cell receptor beta chains from one specimen sequenced in a study of cytomegalovirus exposure and HLA in healthy donors. Primers for the PCR totalled 60 Vbeta and 13 Jbeta. Clones were read by immunoSEQ multiplex PCR, and TCRdb kept only the in-frame ones, dropping some. The table records some 200,000 clones, 76% of them present only once. Specimen: PBMCs. These TCRs come from a man between 18 and 29 years old in good health and CMV-seronegative.

The gene calls are TRBV27 and TRBJ2-3, with D maybe TRBD2 (5 bases). Looked up from germline, CDR1 is MNHEY and CDR2 is SMNVEV (reference sequence). The CDR3 extends over 14 amino acids. Trimming took off 3 bases at V and 6 bases at J, with 13 bases between the two ends. The CDR3 region is CASSFDASLDTQYF. CDR3 nucleotide sequence: TGTGCCAGCAGTTTTGATGCTAGCCTGGATACGCAGTATTTT.

This chain joins TRBV19 and TRBJ1-5; D is uncertain. This CDR3 is built from 15 residues. Trimming stripped 3 bases from V and 3 bases from J, with 12 bases between. In germline, CDR1 is LNHDA, CDR2 SQIVND (reference sequence). For the CDR3, the DNA is TGTGCCAGTAGTATCGGGTGGAGGGACAATCAGCCCCAGCATTTT. It yields the protein CASSIGWRDNQPQHF.

The CDR3 is CASLAVRNSNEQFF. The CDR3 nucleotides are TGTGCCAGCTTAGCGGTAAGAAACTCCAATGAGCAGTTCTTC. The chain combines TRBV11-2 with TRBJ2-1; tentatively, D is TRBD2 (6 bases). Per germline, CDR1 SGHAT and CDR2 FQNNGV. The CDR3 totals 14 residues. V lost 8 bases and J lost 6, with 17 bases in between.

This clone appeared a single time. The chain links TRBV30 to TRBJ1-1; possibly TRBD1 for D (6 bases). Trimming removed 5 bases from V and 3 bases from J, with 13 bases in between. This CDR3 region has 13 residues. Looked up from germline, CDR1 is GTSNPN and CDR2 is SVGIG (reference sequence). The CDR3 region is CAWSRQEYTEAFF. CDR3 in DNA: TGTGCCTGGTCCAGACAGGAATACACTGAAGCTTTCTTT.

The chain is built from TRBV30 and TRBJ2-7; 8 bases are a match to TRBD2. V shed 0 bases and J 0 bases; nucleotides not matched to a gene: 4. Germline CDR1 is GTSNPN and CDR2 is SVGIG (reference sequence). The CDR3 has 15 residues. This chain's CDR3 is CAWSVLSGSSYEQYF. In DNA, the CDR3 is TGTGCCTGGAGTGTACTCAGCGGGAGCTCCTACGAGCAGTACTTC.

The gene calls are TRBV18 and TRBJ1-4; 10 bases match TRBD1. V shed 3 bases, J shed 3 bases, and the junction held 4 bases outside the gene matches. CDR3 length: 16 amino acids. Germline CDR1 is KGHSH and CDR2 is LQKENI. CDR3 sequence: CASSPRGQGANEKLFF. In DNA form, the CDR3 reads TGTGCCAGCTCACCGCGCGGACAGGGGGCTAATGAAAAACTGTTTTTT.

The rearrangement links TRBV20-1 to TRBJ2-1; D possibly corresponds to TRBD1 (5 bases). The V gene's germline CDR1 is DFQATT and CDR2 SNEGSKA (reference sequence). CDR3 length equals 11 residues. CDR3 protein: CMTPQGNEQFF. In DNA form, the CDR3 reads TGCATGACTCCCCAGGGCAATGAGCAGTTCTTC.

The chain has TRBV5-1 and TRBJ2-1, with TRBD2 as a possible D gene (6 bases). Between the trimmed V and J ends, which lost 4 bases and 6 bases, there was a span of 14 bases. The CDR3 sequence is 14 residues long. From germline, CDR1 is SGHRS and CDR2 YFSETQ. CDR3 sequence reads: CASSPFGGTNEQFF. In DNA form, the CDR3 reads TGCGCCAGCAGCCCATTTGGGGGGACCAATGAGCAGTTCTTC.

This clone came up a few times. Within the sample, other DNA sequences also encode this same CDR3. The chain joins TRBV7-9 to TRBJ1-1; tentatively, D is TRBD1 (5 bases). Germline CDR1 SEHNR, CDR2 FQNEAQ (reference sequence). V was cut by 4 bases and J by 1 base, with 7 bases left in between. The length of the CDR3 is 13 residues. In nucleotides, the CDR3 is TGTGCCAGCAGCTCTACAGGGAACACTGAAGCTTTCTTT. Protein sequence: CASSSTGNTEAFF. The full variable domain, in which reference TRBV7-9 and TRBJ1-1 provide the parts outside the CDR3, is DTGVSQNPRHKITKRGQNVTFRCDPISEHNRLYWYRQTLGQGPEFLTYFQNEAQLEKSRLLSDRFSAERPKGSFSTLEIQRTEQGDSAMYLCASSSTGNTEAFFGQGTRLTVV.

V and J are TRBV9 and TRBJ2-2; D not resolved. Germline V gives CDR1 SGDLS, CDR2 YYNGEE. The CDR3 has 15 amino acids. V was trimmed by 5 bases and J by 0 bases, leaving 11 bases between them. For the CDR3, the DNA is TGTGCCAGCAGTGCGGTAAGATCGAACACCGGGGAGCTGTTTTTT. Translating it yields CASSAVRSNTGELFF.

The chain carries TRBV5-1 and TRBJ1-1; D unclear. The CDR3 covers 13 residues. Germline V gives CDR1 SGHRS, CDR2 YFSETQ. Trimming removed 5 bases from V and 2 bases from J, with 10 bases in between. In DNA form, the CDR3 reads TGCGCCAGCAGAAAATCAGAAAACACTGAAGCTTTCTTT. Residues: CASRKSENTEAFF.

The chain uses TRBV10-1 and TRBJ2-1; D may be TRBD2 (5 bases). The CDR3 sequence is 13 residues long. V was cut by 6 bases and J by 4 bases, with 10 bases left in between. Germline V gene sequence: CDR1 WNHNN, CDR2 SYGVQD (reference sequence). The CDR3, as DNA: TGCGCCAGCAGCCCCGGGATTTACAATGAGCAGTTCTTC. It yields the protein CASSPGIYNEQFF.

This clone was detected only a few times. The V and J genes are TRBV2 and TRBJ1-1, with D hard to call. CDR3 size: 12 residues. Trimming left V 5 bases short and J 4 bases short, with 8 bases between. Germline CDR1 and CDR2: SNHLY and FYNNEI. This CDR3 is CASSLDTTEAFF. The CDR3 region has the DNA TGTGCCAGCAGTCTCGACACCACTGAAGCTTTCTTT.

The chain uses TRBV27 and TRBJ1-1; D ambiguous. The germline V gene has CDR1 MNHEY and CDR2 SMNVEV (reference sequence). V was shortened by 5 bases and J by 1 base, with 14 bases between the two germline ends. This CDR3 region has 15 residues. The CDR3 is CASSLIGEPNTEAFF. CDR3 nucleotides: TGTGCCAGCAGTCTTATAGGAGAACCGAACACTGAAGCTTTCTTT.